This T cell receptor (beta chain) was profiled in a study of blood T cell repertoires in COVID-19. Across the whole study: Acute and convalescent COVID-19 samples came from the United States, Italy and Spain. Sources were T cells, B-cell-depleted T cells, or PBMCs; the material itself was cDNA or gDNA.

Trimming removed 6 bases from V and 5 bases from J; junction bases left unmatched: 4. The CDR3 is made up of 14 amino acids. CDR1 is MRHNA, CDR2 SNTAGT, per germline. Original analysis: Reference gene primers were amplified, and this amplification served to estimate nucleated cell counts. Libraries were prepared by immunoSEQ multiplex PCR; TCRdb keeps only in-frame clonotypes and omits some of them. Clone size and the V and J calls come from that table; the DNA yielded D and trimming. The table includes roughly 35,000 clones, 78% detected once. The source material was peripheral blood. This receptor was identified in a man older than 75 with acute or convalescent COVID-19. The rearrangement links TRBV6-4 to TRBJ1-6; 7 bases fit TRBD1. CDR3 amino acids: CASSLQGDNSPLHF. The CDR3 bases are TGTGCCAGCAGCCTCCAGGGGGATAATTCACCCCTCCACTTT.